This TCR beta chain was documented in a study of blood T cell repertoires in COVID-19. Produced via immunoSEQ multiplex PCR; TCRdb's table is partial and in-frame only. Seen here are 150,000 to 200,000 clones, 88% observed once, and the top ten hold roughly 9%. This clone has just one count. The TCR comes from a woman in her late teens or twenties who had recovered from COVID-19. Sequencing was performed on PBMCs or T cells enriched from blood (not recorded which).

The CDR3 nucleotides read TGTGCCAGCAGTGAAGGTCCCGAGACAGGGAGTGGCTACACCTTC. Translating it yields CASSEGPETGSGYTF. The chain combines TRBV6-1 with TRBJ1-2; 7 bases match TRBD1. The germline CDR1 and CDR2 sequences are MNHNS and SASEGT. V was pared by 1 base and J by 7 bases, with 9 bases of the junction left unmatched. This CDR3 region has 15 residues.